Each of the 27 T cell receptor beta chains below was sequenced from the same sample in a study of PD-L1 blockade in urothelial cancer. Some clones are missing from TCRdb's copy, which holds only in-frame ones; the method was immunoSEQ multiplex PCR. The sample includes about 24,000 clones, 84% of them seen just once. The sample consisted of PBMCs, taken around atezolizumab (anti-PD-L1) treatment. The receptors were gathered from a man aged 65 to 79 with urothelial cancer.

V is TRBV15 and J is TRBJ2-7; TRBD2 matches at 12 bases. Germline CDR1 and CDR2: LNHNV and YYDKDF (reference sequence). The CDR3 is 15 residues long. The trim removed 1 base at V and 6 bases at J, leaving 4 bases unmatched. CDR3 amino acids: CATSRGLAGAREQYF. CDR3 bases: TGTGCCACCAGCAGAGGACTAGCGGGAGCCCGCGAGCAGTACTTC.

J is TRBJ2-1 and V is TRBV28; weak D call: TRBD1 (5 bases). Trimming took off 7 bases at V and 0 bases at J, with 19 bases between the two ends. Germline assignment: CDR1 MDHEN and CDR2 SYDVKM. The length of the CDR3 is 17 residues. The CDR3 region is CASTLNQGSRSYNEQFF. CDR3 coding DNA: TGTGCCAGCACGCTGAATCAGGGAAGCCGCTCCTACAATGAGCAGTTCTTC. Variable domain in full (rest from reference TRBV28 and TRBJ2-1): DVKVTQSSRYLVKRTGEKVFLECVQDMDHENMFWYRQDPGLGLRLIYFSYDVKMKEKGDIPEGYSVSREKKERFSLILESASTNQTSMYLCASTLNQGSRSYNEQFFGPGTRLTVL.

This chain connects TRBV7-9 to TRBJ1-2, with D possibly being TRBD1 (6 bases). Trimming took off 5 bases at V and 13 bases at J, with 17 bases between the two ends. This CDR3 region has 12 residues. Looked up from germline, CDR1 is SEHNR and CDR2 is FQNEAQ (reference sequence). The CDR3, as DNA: TGTGCCAGCAGCCCCGGGACACGGGGTGGCACCTTC. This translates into CASSPGTRGGTF.

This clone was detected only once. Here the CDR3 reads CASSLSPLGNTQYF. The CDR3 DNA follows: TGTGCCAGCAGCTTATCCCCCCTGGGCAATACGCAGTATTTT. V is TRBV11-2 and J is TRBJ2-3; unclear D gene. The CDR3 has 14 amino acids. Germline-derived CDR1 and CDR2 are SGHAT and FQNNGV. Trimming removed 2 bases from V and 7 bases from J, with 13 bases in between.

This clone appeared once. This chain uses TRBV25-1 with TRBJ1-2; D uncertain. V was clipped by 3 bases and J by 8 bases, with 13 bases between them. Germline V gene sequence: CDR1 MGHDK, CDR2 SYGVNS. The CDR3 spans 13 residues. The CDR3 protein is CASSDPTWLGYTF. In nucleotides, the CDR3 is TGTGCCAGCAGTGATCCCACCTGGCTCGGCTACACCTTC.

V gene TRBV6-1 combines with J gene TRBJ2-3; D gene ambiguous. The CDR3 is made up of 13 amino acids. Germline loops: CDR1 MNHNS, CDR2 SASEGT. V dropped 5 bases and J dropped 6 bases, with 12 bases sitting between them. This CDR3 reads CASSRTPEDTQYF. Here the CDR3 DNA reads TGTGCCAGCAGTAGAACCCCCGAGGATACGCAGTATTTT.

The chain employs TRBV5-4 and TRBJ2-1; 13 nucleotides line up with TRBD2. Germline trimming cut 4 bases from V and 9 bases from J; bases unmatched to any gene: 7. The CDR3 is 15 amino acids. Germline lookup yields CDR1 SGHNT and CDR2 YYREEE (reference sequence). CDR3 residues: CASSVGTSGITEQFF. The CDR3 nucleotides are TGTGCCAGCAGCGTAGGGACTAGCGGGATAACTGAGCAGTTCTTC.

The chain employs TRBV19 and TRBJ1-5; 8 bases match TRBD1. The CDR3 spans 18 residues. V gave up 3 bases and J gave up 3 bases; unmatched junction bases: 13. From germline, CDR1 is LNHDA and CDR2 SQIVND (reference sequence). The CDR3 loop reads CASSMPLPDREYNQPQHF. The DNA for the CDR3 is TGTGCCAGTAGTATGCCTCTGCCGGACAGGGAGTACAATCAGCCCCAGCATTTT.

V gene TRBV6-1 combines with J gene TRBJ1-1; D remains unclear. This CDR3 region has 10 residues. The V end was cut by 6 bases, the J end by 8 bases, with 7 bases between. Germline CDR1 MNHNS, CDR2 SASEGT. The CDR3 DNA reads TGTGCCAGCAGGGCCAGGGAAGCTTTCTTT. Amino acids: CASRAREAFF.

The CDR3 DNA is TGCGCCAGCAGCCAAGTAACTTCGACAGGGAGATCCTACGAGCAGTACTTC. Protein: CASSQVTSTGRSYEQYF. This chain joins TRBV4-1 and TRBJ2-7; 7 bases map to TRBD1. The CDR3 is made up of 17 amino acids. Germline loops: CDR1 MGHRA, CDR2 YSYEKL. After removal of 1 base from V and 1 base from J, the junction contained 10 bases not matched to a gene.

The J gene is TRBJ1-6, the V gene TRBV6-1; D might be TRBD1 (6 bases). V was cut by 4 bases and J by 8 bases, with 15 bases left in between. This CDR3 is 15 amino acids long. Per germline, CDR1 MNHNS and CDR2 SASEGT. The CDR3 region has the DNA TGTGCCAGCAGTGGAACAGGGTTGGTTGATTCACCCCTCCACTTT. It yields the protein CASSGTGLVDSPLHF.

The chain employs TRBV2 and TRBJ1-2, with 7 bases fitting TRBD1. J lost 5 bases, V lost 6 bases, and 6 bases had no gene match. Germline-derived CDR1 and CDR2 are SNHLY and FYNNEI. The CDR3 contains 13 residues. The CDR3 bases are TGTGCCAGCAGAGCCGGGACAGATTATGGCTACACCTTC. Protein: CASRAGTDYGYTF.

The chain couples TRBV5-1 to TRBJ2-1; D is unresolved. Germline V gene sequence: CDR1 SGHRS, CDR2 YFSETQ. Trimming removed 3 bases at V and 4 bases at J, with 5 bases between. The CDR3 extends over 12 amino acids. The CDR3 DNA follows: TGCGCCAGCAGCTCAGGATACAATGAGCAGTTCTTC. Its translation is CASSSGYNEQFF. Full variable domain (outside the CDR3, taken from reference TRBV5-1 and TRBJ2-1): KAGVTQTPRYLIKTRGQQVTLSCSPISGHRSVSWYQQTPGQGLQFLFEYFSETQRNKGNFPGRFSGRQFSNSRSEMNVSTLELGDSALYLCASSSGYNEQFFGPGTRLTVL.

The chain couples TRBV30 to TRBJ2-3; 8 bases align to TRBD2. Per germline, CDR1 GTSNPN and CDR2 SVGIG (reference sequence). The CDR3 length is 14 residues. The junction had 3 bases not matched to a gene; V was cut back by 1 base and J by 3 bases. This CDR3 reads CAWSGLAGTDTQYF. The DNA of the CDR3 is TGTGCCTGGAGTGGGCTAGCGGGTACAGATACGCAGTATTTT. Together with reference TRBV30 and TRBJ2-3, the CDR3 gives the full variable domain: SQTIHQWPATLVQPVGSPLSLECTVEGTSNPNLYWYRQAAGRGLQLLFYSVGIGQISSEVPQNLSASRPQDRQFILSSKKLLLSDSGFYLCAWSGLAGTDTQYFGPGTRLTVL.

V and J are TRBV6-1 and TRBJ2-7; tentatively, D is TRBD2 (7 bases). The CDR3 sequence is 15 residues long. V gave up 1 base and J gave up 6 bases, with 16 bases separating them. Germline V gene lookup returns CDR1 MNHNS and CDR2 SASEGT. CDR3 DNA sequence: TGTGCCAGCAGTGAAGAAGGGGGGGCTCCCGGCGAGCAGTACTTC. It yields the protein CASSEEGGAPGEQYF.

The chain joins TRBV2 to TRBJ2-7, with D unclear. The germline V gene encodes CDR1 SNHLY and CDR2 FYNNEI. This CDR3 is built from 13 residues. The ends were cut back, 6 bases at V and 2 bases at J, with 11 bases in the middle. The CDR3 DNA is TGTGCCAGCAGAAGACAAGGTCCCTACGAGCAGTACTTC. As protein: CASRRQGPYEQYF. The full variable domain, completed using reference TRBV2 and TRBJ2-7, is EPEVTQTPSHQVTQMGQEVILRCVPISNHLYFYWYRQILGQKVEFLVSFYNNEISEKSEIFDDQFSVERPDGSNFTLKIRSTKLEDSAMYFCASRRQGPYEQYFGPGTRLTVT.

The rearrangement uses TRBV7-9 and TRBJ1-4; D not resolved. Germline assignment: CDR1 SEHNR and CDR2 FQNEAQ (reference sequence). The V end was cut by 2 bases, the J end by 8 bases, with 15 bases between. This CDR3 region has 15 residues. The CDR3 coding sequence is TGTGCCAGCAGCTTACCCGTGGGAGGAGGAGAAAAACTGTTTTTT. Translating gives CASSLPVGGGEKLFF.

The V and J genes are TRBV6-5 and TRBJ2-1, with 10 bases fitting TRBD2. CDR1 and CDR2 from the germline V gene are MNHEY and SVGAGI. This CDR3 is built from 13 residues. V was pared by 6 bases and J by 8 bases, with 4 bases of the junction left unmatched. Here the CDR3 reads CASRLAGLHEQFF. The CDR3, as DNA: TGTGCCAGCAGACTAGCGGGATTGCATGAGCAGTTCTTC.

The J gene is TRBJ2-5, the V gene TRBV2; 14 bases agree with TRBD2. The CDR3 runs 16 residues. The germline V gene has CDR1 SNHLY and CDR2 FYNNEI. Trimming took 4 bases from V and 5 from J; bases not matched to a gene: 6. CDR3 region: CASSGWGLAGAETQYF. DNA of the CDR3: TGTGCCAGCAGTGGATGGGGACTAGCGGGAGCGGAGACCCAGTACTTC.

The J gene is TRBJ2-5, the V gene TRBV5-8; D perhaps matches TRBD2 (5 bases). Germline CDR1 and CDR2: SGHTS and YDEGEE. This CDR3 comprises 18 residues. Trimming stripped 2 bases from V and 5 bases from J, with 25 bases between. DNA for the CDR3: TGTGCCAGCAGCTTAACCCTTTCATCCGACGGGGTAATGGAGACCCAGTACTTC. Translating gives CASSLTLSSDGVMETQYF.

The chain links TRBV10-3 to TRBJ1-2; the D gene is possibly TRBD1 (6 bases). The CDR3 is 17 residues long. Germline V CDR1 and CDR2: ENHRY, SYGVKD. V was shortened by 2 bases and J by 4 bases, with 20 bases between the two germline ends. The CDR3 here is CAISENYSRDNSYGYTF. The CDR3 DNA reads TGTGCCATCAGTGAGAATTATTCCCGGGACAACTCCTATGGCTACACCTTC.

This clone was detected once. The CDR3 is CASSDELAEFTDTQYF. CDR3 coding DNA: TGTGCCAGCAGTGACGAACTAGCGGAGTTCACAGATACGCAGTATTTT. The rearrangement links TRBV6-4 to TRBJ2-3; 8 positions agree with TRBD2. V dropped 2 bases and J dropped 2; count of bases not matched to a gene: 6. Germline-derived CDR1 and CDR2 are MRHNA and SNTAGT. This CDR3 spans 16 amino acids.

In DNA, the CDR3 is TGCGCCAGCAGCTTGGGGACTACCGGAGGGGAGCAGTTCTTC. The encoded protein is CASSLGTTGGEQFF. The V and J genes are TRBV5-1 and TRBJ2-1, with D perhaps matching TRBD2 (6 bases). V lost 0 bases and J 10 bases, leaving 14 bases between the germline ends. This CDR3 has 14 amino acids. Germline V lookup: CDR1 SGHRS, CDR2 YFSETQ.

CDR3 bases: TGTGCCAGCAGCCGCGTTGCGTCCGAGCAGTACTTC. Translating gives CASSRVASEQYF. The V call is TRBV7-9, the J call TRBJ2-7; no reliable D call. The CDR3 totals 12 residues. Trimming took 5 bases from V and 6 from J, leaving 11 bases between them. Germline V gene data show CDR1 as SEHNR and CDR2 as FQNEAQ (reference sequence).

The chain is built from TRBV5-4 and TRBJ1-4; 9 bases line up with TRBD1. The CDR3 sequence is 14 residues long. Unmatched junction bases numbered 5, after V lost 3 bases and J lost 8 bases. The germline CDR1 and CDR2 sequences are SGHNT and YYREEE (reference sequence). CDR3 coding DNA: TGTGCCAGCAGCTGGGGACAGGGCAGGGAAAAACTGTTTTTT. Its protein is CASSWGQGREKLFF.

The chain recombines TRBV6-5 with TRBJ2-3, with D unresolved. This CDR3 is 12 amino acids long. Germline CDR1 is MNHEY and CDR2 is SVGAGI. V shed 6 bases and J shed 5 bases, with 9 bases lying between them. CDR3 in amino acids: CASRTAVDTQYF. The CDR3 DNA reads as TGTGCCAGCAGAACCGCAGTAGATACGCAGTATTTT.

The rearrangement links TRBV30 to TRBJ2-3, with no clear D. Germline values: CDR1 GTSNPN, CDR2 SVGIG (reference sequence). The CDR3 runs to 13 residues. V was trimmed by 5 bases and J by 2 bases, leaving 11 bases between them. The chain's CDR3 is CAWAVRATDTQYF. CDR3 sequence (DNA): TGTGCCTGGGCGGTCAGAGCCACAGATACGCAGTATTTT.